This T cell receptor (beta chain) was identified during a study of T-cell reconstitution after alpha-beta-depleted transplantation in children. Unique molecular identifiers were used to barcode this TCRbeta library. TCRdb reprocessed the PCR reads via MiXCR and lists one record per CDR3 protein. The data show roughly 500,000 distinct CDR3 sequences, about a sixth seen once. Germline lookup yields CDR1 SQVTM and CDR2 ANQGSEA. V lost 5 bases and J lost 2, with 16 bases in between. The CDR3 runs to 15 residues. This clonotype was detected many times. The source was PBMCs from the stem cell graft donor, collected from the stem cell graft. The chain joins TRBV29-1 to TRBJ2-1; D might be TRBD1 (6 bases). This TCR was recovered from a human donor who donated a stem cell graft to a child with acute lymphoblastic leukemia. CDR3 in DNA: TGCAGCGTTCACAGGGTGGGGAATACCTACAATGAGCAGTTCTTC. Its translation: CSVHRVGNTYNEQFF.